These 18 T cell receptor beta chains were sequenced from one sample in a study of T cell responses to AZD1222 COVID-19 vaccine. TCRdb's copy holds only in-frame clones and misses some; the assay was immunoSEQ multiplex PCR. The sample consists of 140,000 or so clones, 86% of them appearing once. Sample: peripheral blood, taken 28 days after the second AZD1222 dose. The receptor source for this set is an adult who received the AZD1222 COVID-19 vaccine.

The chain recombines TRBV15 with TRBJ1-5; no reliable D call. Germline assignment: CDR1 LNHNV and CDR2 YYDKDF (reference sequence). This CDR3 spans 13 amino acids. The CDR3 is CASRGKLYQPQHF. The CDR3 region has the DNA TGTGCTTCCCGCGGTAAACTTTATCAGCCCCAGCATTTT.

The count of this clone is one. The gene calls are TRBV2 and TRBJ2-5, with D perhaps given as TRBD1 or TRBD2 (5 bases each). This CDR3 spans 14 amino acids. The V and J ends lost 7 bases and 1 base respectively, with 13 bases between them. Germline V gives CDR1 SNHLY, CDR2 FYNNEI. CDR3 region: CASTPLGVQETQYF. For the CDR3, the DNA is TGTGCCAGCACCCCCTTGGGGGTCCAAGAGACCCAGTACTTC.

The V and J genes are TRBV15 and TRBJ2-3; D is unresolved. V dropped 3 bases and J dropped 3 bases, with 16 bases sitting between them. This CDR3 is built from 16 residues. Germline-derived CDR1 and CDR2 are LNHNV and YYDKDF (reference sequence). CDR3 region: CATSSDRTPLTDTQYF. The CDR3 nucleotides read TGTGCCACCAGCAGCGATCGGACCCCCTTAACAGATACGCAGTATTTT.

The chain joins TRBV5-1 to TRBJ1-3; D is possibly TRBD1 (5 bases). Trimming cost V 4 bases and J 4 bases, with 21 bases left between them. CDR1 and CDR2 (germline): SGHRS, YFSETQ. CDR3 size: 17 residues. CDR3 in DNA: TGCGCCAGCAGCCCCGGGGCGGCAGGAGGGTCCGGAAACACCATATATTTT. This sequence encodes CASSPGAAGGSGNTIYF.

The rearrangement joins TRBV19 to TRBJ1-1; D gene uncertain. The V end lost 3 bases, the J end lost 0 bases, and 14 bases lay between the germline ends. This CDR3 spans 16 amino acids. Germline assignment: CDR1 LNHDA and CDR2 SQIVND (reference sequence). The CDR3 is CASSILGPSLNTEAFF. In nucleotides, the CDR3 is TGTGCCAGTAGTATTTTAGGTCCGTCACTGAACACTGAAGCTTTCTTT.

V is TRBV27 and J is TRBJ1-6; D is uncertain. CDR1 MNHEY and CDR2 SMNVEV come from the germline V gene (reference sequence). The CDR3 is 12 residues long. Trimming shortened V by 4 bases and J by 10 bases, and 8 bases separated the two germline ends. CDR3 DNA: TGTGCCAGCAGTTCCCTCCTCTCACCCCTCCACTTT. This sequence encodes CASSSLLSPLHF.

J is TRBJ1-2 and V is TRBV7-9; D possibly corresponds to TRBD1 (6 bases). Germline V gives CDR1 SEHNR, CDR2 FQNEAQ (reference sequence). The CDR3 length is 15 residues. Trimming stripped 0 bases from V and 5 bases from J, with 13 bases between. The chain's CDR3 is CASSLAGGQMYGYTF. The CDR3 coding sequence is TGTGCCAGCAGCTTAGCAGGCGGACAGATGTATGGCTACACCTTC.

The chain recombines TRBV15 with TRBJ1-1; a weak D match, TRBD1 (6 bases). Per the germline V gene, CDR1 is LNHNV and CDR2 is YYDKDF (reference sequence). V was shortened by 3 bases and J by 6 bases, with 8 bases between the two germline ends. The CDR3 has 12 amino acids. CDR3 DNA: TGTGCCACCAGCAGGACAGGTCCTGAAGCTTTCTTT. Translation gives CATSRTGPEAFF.

The V call is TRBV6-1, the J call TRBJ2-2; D not certain. V lost 2 bases to trimming and J lost 8 bases, with 9 bases between them. CDR1 MNHNS and CDR2 SASEGT come from the germline V gene. The CDR3 totals 13 residues. CDR3 sequence (DNA): TGTGCCAGCAGTGAAACTGGTGTTGGGGAGCTGTTTTTT. As protein: CASSETGVGELFF.

CDR3 sequence: CASSEWGQGISYEQYF. The CDR3 nucleotides read TGTGCCAGCAGTGAATGGGGACAGGGGATTTCCTACGAGCAGTACTTC. The rearrangement links TRBV25-1 to TRBJ2-7; TRBD1 matches at 10 bases. This CDR3 spans 16 amino acids. Germline lookup yields CDR1 MGHDK and CDR2 SYGVNS. Trimming removed 1 base from V and 1 base from J; junction bases left unmatched: 4.

The chain links TRBV30 to TRBJ2-3; 14 nucleotides align to TRBD2. Losses at the gene ends were 4 bases for V and 6 bases for J; bases not matched to a gene: 6. CDR1 and CDR2 from the germline V gene are GTSNPN and SVGIG (reference sequence). This CDR3 is 15 amino acids long. CDR3 sequence (DNA): TGTGCCTGGACCCCCGGGACTAGCGGGAGTGATACGCAGTATTTT. It yields the protein CAWTPGTSGSDTQYF.

This chain joins TRBV7-9 and TRBJ1-1, with D unclear. The V gene lost 3 bases and the J gene lost 11 bases, with 4 bases spanning the gap. The CDR3 extends over 9 amino acids. Germline V gene data show CDR1 as SEHNR and CDR2 as FQNEAQ (reference sequence). DNA of the CDR3: TGTGCCAGCAGCTTTTACGCTTTCTTT. This codes for CASSFYAFF.

The V call is TRBV28, the J call TRBJ1-6, with 8 bases aligning to TRBD1. Germline CDR1 reads MDHEN; CDR2 reads SYDVKM. The CDR3 runs to 17 residues. V shed 8 bases, J shed 6 bases, and the junction held 15 bases outside the gene matches. The DNA of the CDR3 is TGTGCCAGCCTTACCTCAGGGGGCGCGCTTCGTAATTCACCCCTCCACTTT. This encodes CASLTSGGALRNSPLHF.

The rearrangement uses TRBV30 and TRBJ2-7; no definite D call. Trimming shortened V by 1 base and J by 7 bases, and 14 bases separated the two germline ends. CDR1 and CDR2 (germline): GTSNPN, SVGIG (reference sequence). This CDR3 contains 13 residues. The CDR3 loop reads CAWSGLPRREQYF. In DNA, the CDR3 is TGTGCCTGGAGTGGACTCCCCCGGCGGGAGCAGTACTTC.

The chain couples TRBV5-6 to TRBJ1-5, with D tentatively TRBD1 (6 bases). Germline CDR1 is SGHDT and CDR2 is YYEEEE. V was shortened by 0 bases and J by 9 bases, with 13 bases between the two germline ends. The CDR3 has 14 residues. CDR3 nucleotide sequence: TGTGCCAGCAGCTTGGCCGGGGGCCAAAGGCCCCAGCATTTT. Translation gives CASSLAGGQRPQHF.

The chain couples TRBV2 to TRBJ1-3; D unclear. The germline gives CDR1 SNHLY, CDR2 FYNNEI. This CDR3 spans 12 amino acids. V was pared by 6 bases and J by 9 bases, with 12 bases between. As DNA, the CDR3 is TGTGCCAGCAGGGGCCCTCCTGGCACCATATATTTT. This translates into CASRGPPGTIYF.

The chain links TRBV24-1 to TRBJ2-2, with 7 bases fitting TRBD1. CDR1 and CDR2 (germline): KGHDR, SFDVKD. Losses at the gene ends were 4 bases for V and 6 bases for J; bases not matched to a gene: 7. This CDR3 comprises 15 residues. CDR3 residues: CATSDPQGLSGELFF. The CDR3 DNA sequence: TGTGCCACCAGTGACCCACAGGGGCTTTCCGGGGAGCTGTTTTTT.

The rearrangement joins TRBV28 to TRBJ1-4, with D maybe TRBD1 (6 bases). Deletions cut 6 bases from V and 0 bases from J, with 14 bases between. CDR1 and CDR2 (germline): MDHEN, SYDVKM. There are 16 residues in the CDR3. CDR3: CASSLAGAATNEKLFF. The DNA for the CDR3 is TGTGCCAGCAGCCTAGCGGGGGCCGCAACTAATGAAAAACTGTTTTTT.